These 16 T cell receptor beta chains were sequenced from one sample in a study of CXCR3-negative and CXCR3-positive naive CD8 T cells. Via 5' RACE with UMI labels, TRB cDNA libraries were prepared. TCRdb reanalyzed the 5' RACE reads and collapses them to one entry per CDR3 protein, without DNA. In all, the sample yields some 40,000 distinct CDR3 sequences. What was sequenced was memory CD8+ T cells from blood. The receptors come from a human donor in good health. Some clones in this sample may be carry-over from other donors' samples.

The chain links TRBV6-2 or TRBV6-3 to TRBJ2-1; TCRdb's D call of TRBD1 is untestable without DNA. Germline lookup yields CDR1 MNHEY and CDR2 SVGEGT. The CDR3 extends over 17 amino acids. CDR3: CASSYSTGGSSYNEQFF.

Measured by frequency, this clonotype is medium-sized. The V gene is TRBV27, the J gene TRBJ2-5; TCRdb lists TRBD2, though no DNA is available to test this call. Germline loops: CDR1 MNHEY, CDR2 SMNVEV (reference sequence). The CDR3 has 16 residues. This chain's CDR3 is CASRGLAGGPLETQYF.

This chain joins TRBV7-9 and TRBJ2-1; TCRdb returns TRBD1, unconfirmable since there is no DNA. Per germline, CDR1 SEHNR and CDR2 FQNEAQ (reference sequence). CDR3 size: 16 residues. The CDR3 here is CASSIRTGVSYNEQFF.

The CDR3 region is CASSSPLQGSEQYF. This chain uses TRBV28 with TRBJ2-7; TCRdb selects TRBD1, and the lack of DNA leaves this call unchecked. CDR3 length equals 14 residues. Germline-derived CDR1 and CDR2 are MDHEN and SYDVKM.

This rearrangement joins TRBV2 to TRBJ2-5. The CDR3 has 14 residues. Germline V gene data show CDR1 as SNHLY and CDR2 as FYNNEI. Here the CDR3 reads CASSSQSGWGTQYF.

This rearrangement joins TRBV20-1 to TRBJ1-3; TCRdb outputs TRBD1, but without DNA this stays unchecked. The germline gives CDR1 DFQATT, CDR2 SNEGSKA (reference sequence). The CDR3 is made up of 14 amino acids. CDR3 protein: CSARGQGKGNTIYF.

V gene TRBV6-2 or TRBV6-3 combines with J gene TRBJ2-7. The germline gives CDR1 MNHEY, CDR2 SVGEGT. The CDR3 loop spans 13 amino acids. CDR3 protein: CASSYALLGEQYF.

This chain connects TRBV28 to TRBJ2-5; TCRdb's D call, TRBD2, is unchecked because there is no DNA. The germline V gene encodes CDR1 MDHEN and CDR2 SYDVKM. The CDR3 is 15 residues long. CDR3: CASSSASALFGTQYF. Complete variable domain (other parts from reference TRBV28 and TRBJ2-5): DVKVTQSSRYLVKRTGEKVFLECVQDMDHENMFWYRQDPGLGLRLIYFSYDVKMKEKGDIPEGYSVSREKKERFSLILESASTNQTSMYLCASSSASALFGTQYFGPGTRLLVL.

The chain uses TRBV4-1 and TRBJ1-5. The CDR3 spans 13 residues. Germline V gene lookup returns CDR1 MGHRA and CDR2 YSYEKL. The CDR3 sequence: CASSQERHQPQHF.

The chain has TRBV27 and TRBJ2-5; absent DNA, TCRdb's TRBD1 call cannot be checked. The CDR3 totals 15 residues. Germline assignment: CDR1 MNHEY and CDR2 SMNVEV (reference sequence). The CDR3 region is CASSPPGGRQETQYF.

V is TRBV12-3 or TRBV12-4 and J is TRBJ2-1; as DNA is missing, the TRBD1 call by TCRdb cannot be tested. The CDR3 extends over 13 amino acids. CDR3 protein: CASSSSQGYEQFF.

The chain has TRBV9 and TRBJ2-7; without DNA, the TCRdb call of TRBD1 cannot be checked. CDR1 is SGDLS, CDR2 YYNGEE, per germline. This CDR3 is 15 amino acids long. The CDR3 region is CASSLGGLEFDEQYF.

The rearrangement links TRBV6-2 or TRBV6-3 to TRBJ2-7; the TCRdb D gene call, TRBD1, has no DNA to confirm it. Germline assignment: CDR1 MNHEY and CDR2 SVGEGT. This CDR3 contains 14 residues. The chain's CDR3 is CASRSLGGTYEQYF.

This chain uses TRBV7-9 with TRBJ1-1; the D call from TCRdb, TRBD1, cannot be confirmed without DNA. Germline loops: CDR1 SEHNR, CDR2 FQNEAQ (reference sequence). The CDR3 has 15 amino acids. This CDR3 is CASSLGPGAGTEAFF.

The chain recombines TRBV4-3 with TRBJ2-3; the D gene TCRdb calls, TRBD2, cannot be checked with no DNA. CDR1 and CDR2 from the germline V gene are LGHNA and YSLEER. The CDR3 extends over 18 amino acids. The CDR3 loop is CASSQAARSGGAGDTQYF.

By frequency, this clonotype registers medium-sized. CDR3 sequence reads: CASSPQPGTGTDTQYF. The chain recombines TRBV4-3 with TRBJ2-3; TCRdb selects TRBD1, and the lack of DNA leaves this call unchecked. Germline lookup yields CDR1 LGHNA and CDR2 YSLEER. The CDR3 loop spans 16 amino acids.